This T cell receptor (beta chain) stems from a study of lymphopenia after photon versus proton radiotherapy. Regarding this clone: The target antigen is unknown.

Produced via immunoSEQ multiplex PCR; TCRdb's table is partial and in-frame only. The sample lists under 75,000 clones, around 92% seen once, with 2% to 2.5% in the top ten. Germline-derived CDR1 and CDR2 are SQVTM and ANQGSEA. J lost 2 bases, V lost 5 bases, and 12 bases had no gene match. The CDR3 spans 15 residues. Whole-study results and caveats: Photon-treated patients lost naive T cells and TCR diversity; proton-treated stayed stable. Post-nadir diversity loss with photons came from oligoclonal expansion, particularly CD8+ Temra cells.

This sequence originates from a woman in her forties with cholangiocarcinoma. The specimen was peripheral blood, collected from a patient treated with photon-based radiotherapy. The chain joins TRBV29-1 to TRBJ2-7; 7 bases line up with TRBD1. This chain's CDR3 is CSVKKLTGTAYEQYF. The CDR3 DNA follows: TGCAGCGTTAAGAAACTGACAGGGACAGCCTACGAGCAGTACTTC.